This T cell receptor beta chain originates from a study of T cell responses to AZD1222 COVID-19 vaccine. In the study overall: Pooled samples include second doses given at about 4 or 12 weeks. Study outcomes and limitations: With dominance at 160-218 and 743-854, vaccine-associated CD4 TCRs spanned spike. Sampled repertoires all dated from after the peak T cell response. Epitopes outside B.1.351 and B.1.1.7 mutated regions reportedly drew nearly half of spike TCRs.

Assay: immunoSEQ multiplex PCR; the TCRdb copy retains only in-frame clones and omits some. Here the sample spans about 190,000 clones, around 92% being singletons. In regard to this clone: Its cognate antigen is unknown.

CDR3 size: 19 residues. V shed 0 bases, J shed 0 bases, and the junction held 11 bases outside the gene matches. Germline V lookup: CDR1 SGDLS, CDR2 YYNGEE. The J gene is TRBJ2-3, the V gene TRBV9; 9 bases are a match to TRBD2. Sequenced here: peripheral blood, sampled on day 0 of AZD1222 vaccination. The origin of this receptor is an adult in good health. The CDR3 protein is CASSVDGTSGFSSTDTQYF. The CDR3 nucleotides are TGTGCCAGCAGCGTAGATGGCACTAGCGGGTTTTCTAGCACAGATACGCAGTATTTT.